The text below deals with one TCR beta chain. This record comes from a study of blood T cell repertoires in COVID-19. The table came from immunoSEQ multiplex PCR; TCRdb's copy has only in-frame clones and leaves some out. In the table there are 150,000 to 200,000 clones, over 80% of which are singletons. V lost 4 bases to trimming and J lost 4 bases; unmatched junction nucleotides: 8. Germline V gene sequence: CDR1 SQVTM, CDR2 ANQGSEA. This CDR3 comprises 15 residues. Sequencing was carried out using PBMCs or T cells enriched from blood (not recorded which). J is TRBJ2-2 and V is TRBV29-1; TRBD1 matches 8 bases. The source is a woman aged 60-70 years who had recovered from COVID-19. CDR3 region: CSVGTGLDLTGELFF. The CDR3 DNA is TGCAGCGTTGGGACAGGGCTCGACCTCACCGGGGAGCTGTTTTTT.